This T cell receptor (beta chain) was captured by sequencing in a study of blood T cells in healthy people across ages. Primers used in a second PCR of about 6 to 12 cycles were a sample-barcoded 5' primer and a J-beta primer mix. Every molecule of cDNA carried a tag from a template-switch adaptor with 12 random nucleotides. TCRdb re-called the 5' RACE reads with MiXCR, one entry per CDR3 protein. The table includes around 650,000 distinct CDR3 sequences, roughly 32% detected once. Study-level points and caveats: With donor CMV status unknown, expanded clonotype changes were possibly confounded.

Per germline, CDR1 DFQATT and CDR2 SNEGSKA (reference sequence). The CDR3 has 16 amino acids. Unmatched junction bases numbered 9, after V lost 3 bases and J lost 3 bases. To note about this clonotype: Its target is not known.

Isolation of PBMCs gave at least 7 million cells per sample. The clonotype comes from a woman of 80 years or more in good health. Material: blood. V and J are TRBV20-1 and TRBJ2-2, with 8 bases aligning to TRBD2. The CDR3 loop reads CSASQRAGGYTGELFF. DNA of the CDR3: TGCAGTGCTAGTCAGCGGGCGGGGGGATACACCGGGGAGCTGTTTTTT.